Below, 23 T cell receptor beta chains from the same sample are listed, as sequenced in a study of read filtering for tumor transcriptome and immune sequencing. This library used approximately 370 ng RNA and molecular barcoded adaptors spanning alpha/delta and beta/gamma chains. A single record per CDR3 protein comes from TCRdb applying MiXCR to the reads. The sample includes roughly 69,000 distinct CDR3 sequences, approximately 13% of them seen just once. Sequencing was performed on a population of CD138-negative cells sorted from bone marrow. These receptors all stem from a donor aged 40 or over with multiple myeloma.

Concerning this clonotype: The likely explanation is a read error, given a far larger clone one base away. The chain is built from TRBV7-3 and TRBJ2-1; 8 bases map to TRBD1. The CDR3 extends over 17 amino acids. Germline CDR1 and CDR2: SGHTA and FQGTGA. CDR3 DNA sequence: TGTGTCAGCAGCTTAGCATGGGGCAGGGGGCGAAGCAATGAGCAGTTCTTC. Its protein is CVSSLAWGRGRSNEQFF.

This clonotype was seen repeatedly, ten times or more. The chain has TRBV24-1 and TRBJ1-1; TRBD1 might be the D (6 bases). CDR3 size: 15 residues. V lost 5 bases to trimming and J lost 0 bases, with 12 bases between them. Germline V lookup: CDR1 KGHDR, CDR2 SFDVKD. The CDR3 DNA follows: TGTGCCACCAGTGGCGTCGGGGGCCTGAACACTGAAGCTTTCTTT. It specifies CATSGVGGLNTEAFF.

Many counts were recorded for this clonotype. CDR3 loop: CSVRRGSYEQYF. CDR3 coding DNA: TGCAGCGTTAGGAGGGGTTCCTACGAGCAGTACTTC. The chain combines TRBV29-1 with TRBJ2-7, with TRBD2 as a possible D gene (6 bases). The V end lost 5 bases, the J end lost 1 base, and 9 bases lay between the germline ends. CDR3 length equals 12 residues. Germline V gene lookup returns CDR1 SQVTM and CDR2 ANQGSEA.

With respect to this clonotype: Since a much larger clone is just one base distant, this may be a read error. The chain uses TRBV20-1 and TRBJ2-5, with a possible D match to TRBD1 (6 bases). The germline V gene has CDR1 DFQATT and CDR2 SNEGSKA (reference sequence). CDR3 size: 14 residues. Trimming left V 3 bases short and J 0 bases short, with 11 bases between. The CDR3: CSASSRGYQETQYF. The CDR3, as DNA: TGCAGTGCTAGTTCAAGGGGGTACCAAGAGACCCAGTACTTC.

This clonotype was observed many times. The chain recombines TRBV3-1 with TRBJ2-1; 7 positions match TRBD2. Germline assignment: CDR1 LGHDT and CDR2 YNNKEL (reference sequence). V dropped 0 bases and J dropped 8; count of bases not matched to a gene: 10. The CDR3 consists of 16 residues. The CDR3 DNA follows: TGTGCCAGCAGCCAAGAGGTAGCGGGTGTCTGGGATGAGCAGTTCTTC. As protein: CASSQEVAGVWDEQFF.

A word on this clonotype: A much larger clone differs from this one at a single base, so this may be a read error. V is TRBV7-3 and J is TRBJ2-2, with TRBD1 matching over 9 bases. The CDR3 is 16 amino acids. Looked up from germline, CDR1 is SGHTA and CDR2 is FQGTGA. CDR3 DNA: TGTGCCTGCAGCTCGTCGACAGGGGGGATCACCGGGGAGCTGTTTTTT. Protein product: CACSSSTGGITGELFF.

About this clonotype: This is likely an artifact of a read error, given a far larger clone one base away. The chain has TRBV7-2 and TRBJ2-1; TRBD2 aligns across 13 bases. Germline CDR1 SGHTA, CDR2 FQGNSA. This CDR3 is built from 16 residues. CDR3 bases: TGTGCCAGCAGCCCAACGGGACTAGCGGGGATCAATGAGCGGTTCTTC. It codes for CASSPTGLAGINERFF.

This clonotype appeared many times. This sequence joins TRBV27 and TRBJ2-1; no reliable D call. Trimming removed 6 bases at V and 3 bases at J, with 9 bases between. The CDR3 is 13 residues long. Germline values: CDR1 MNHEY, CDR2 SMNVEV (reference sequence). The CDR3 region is CASRLNHYNEQFF. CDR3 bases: TGTGCCAGCAGACTTAACCACTACAATGAGCAGTTCTTC.

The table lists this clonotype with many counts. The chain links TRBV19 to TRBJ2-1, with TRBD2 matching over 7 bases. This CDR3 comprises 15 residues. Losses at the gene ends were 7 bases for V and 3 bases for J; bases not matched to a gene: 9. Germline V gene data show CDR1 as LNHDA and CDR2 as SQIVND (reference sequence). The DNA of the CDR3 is TGTGCCAGTATCGCGGCGGGAGCTGACTACAATGAGCAGTTCTTC. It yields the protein CASIAAGADYNEQFF.

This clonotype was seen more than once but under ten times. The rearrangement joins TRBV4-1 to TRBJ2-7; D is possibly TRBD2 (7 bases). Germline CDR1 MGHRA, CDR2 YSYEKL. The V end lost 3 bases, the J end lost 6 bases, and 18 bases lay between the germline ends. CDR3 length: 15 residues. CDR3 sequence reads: CASSHERGAGFEQYF. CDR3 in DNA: TGCGCCAGCAGCCACGAACGGGGGGCTGGCTTCGAGCAGTACTTC.

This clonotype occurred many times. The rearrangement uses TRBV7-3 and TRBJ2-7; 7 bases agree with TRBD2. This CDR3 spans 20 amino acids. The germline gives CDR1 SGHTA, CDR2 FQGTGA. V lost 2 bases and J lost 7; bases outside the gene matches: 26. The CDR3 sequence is CASSLPTWTGQTSTLREQYF. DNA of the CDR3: TGTGCCAGCAGCTTACCGACCTGGACCGGCCAGACTAGCACCCTACGTGAGCAGTACTTC.

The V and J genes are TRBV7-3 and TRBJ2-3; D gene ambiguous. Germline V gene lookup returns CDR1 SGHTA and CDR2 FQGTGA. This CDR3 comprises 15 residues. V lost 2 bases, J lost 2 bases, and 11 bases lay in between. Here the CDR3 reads CASSLVGQVTDTQYF. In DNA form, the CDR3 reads TGTGCCAGCAGCTTAGTGGGTCAGGTCACAGATACGCAGTATTTT.

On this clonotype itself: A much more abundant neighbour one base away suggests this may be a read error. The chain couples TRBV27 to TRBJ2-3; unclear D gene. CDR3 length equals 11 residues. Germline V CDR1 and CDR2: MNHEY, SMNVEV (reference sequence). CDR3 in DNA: TGTGGCAGCAGCAGTACAGATACGCAGTATTTT. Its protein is CGSSSTDTQYF.

CDR3 loop: CSAREGSNTGELFF. The CDR3, as DNA: TGCAGTGCTAGAGAAGGTTCGAACACCGGGGAGCTGTTTTTT. The chain uses TRBV20-1 and TRBJ2-2, with unresolved D. Germline CDR1 and CDR2: DFQATT and SNEGSKA (reference sequence). The CDR3 totals 14 residues. V lost 0 bases and J lost 0, with 5 bases in between.

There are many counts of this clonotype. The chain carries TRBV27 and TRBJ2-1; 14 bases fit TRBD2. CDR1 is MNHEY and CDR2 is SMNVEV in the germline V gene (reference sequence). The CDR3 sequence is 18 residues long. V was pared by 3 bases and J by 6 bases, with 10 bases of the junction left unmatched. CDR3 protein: CASSFDSRLAGGPNEQFF. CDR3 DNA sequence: TGTGCCAGCAGTTTCGACTCCCGACTAGCGGGAGGGCCCAATGAGCAGTTCTTC.

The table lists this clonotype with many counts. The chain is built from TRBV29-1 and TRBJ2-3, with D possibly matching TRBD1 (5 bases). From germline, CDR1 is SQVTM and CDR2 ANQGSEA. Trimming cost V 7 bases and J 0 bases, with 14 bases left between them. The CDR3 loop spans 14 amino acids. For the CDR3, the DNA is TGCAGCGCATCGACAGAATTTAGCACAGATACGCAGTATTTT. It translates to CSASTEFSTDTQYF.

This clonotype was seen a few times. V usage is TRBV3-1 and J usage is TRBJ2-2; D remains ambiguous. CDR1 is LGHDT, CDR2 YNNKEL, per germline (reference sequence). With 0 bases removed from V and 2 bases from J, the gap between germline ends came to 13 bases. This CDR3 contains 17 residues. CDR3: CASSQERARKNTGELFF. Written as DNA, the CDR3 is TGTGCCAGCAGCCAAGAAAGGGCGCGGAAAAACACCGGGGAGCTGTTTTTT.

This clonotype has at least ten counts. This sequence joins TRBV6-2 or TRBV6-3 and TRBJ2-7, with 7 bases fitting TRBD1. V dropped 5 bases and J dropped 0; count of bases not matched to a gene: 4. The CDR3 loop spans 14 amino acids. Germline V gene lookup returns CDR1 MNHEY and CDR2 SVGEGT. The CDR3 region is CASSAQGSSYEQYF. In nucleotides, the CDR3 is TGTGCCAGCAGTGCACAGGGGAGCTCCTACGAGCAGTACTTC.

The DNA for the CDR3 is TGTGCCAGCAGTTTGACAGGGGGCGAAGCTTTCTTT. The encoded protein is CASSLTGGEAFF. The V gene is TRBV27, the J gene TRBJ1-1, with 10 positions matching TRBD1. Trimming took 3 bases from V and 8 from J; bases not matched to a gene: 0. The CDR3 covers 12 residues. CDR1 is MNHEY and CDR2 is SMNVEV in the germline V gene (reference sequence).

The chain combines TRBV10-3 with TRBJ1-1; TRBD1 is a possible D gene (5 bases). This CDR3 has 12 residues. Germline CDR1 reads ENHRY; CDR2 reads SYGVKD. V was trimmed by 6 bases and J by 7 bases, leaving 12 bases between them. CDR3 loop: CAIRDTDVEAFF. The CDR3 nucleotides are TGTGCCATCAGGGACACTGACGTTGAAGCTTTCTTT.

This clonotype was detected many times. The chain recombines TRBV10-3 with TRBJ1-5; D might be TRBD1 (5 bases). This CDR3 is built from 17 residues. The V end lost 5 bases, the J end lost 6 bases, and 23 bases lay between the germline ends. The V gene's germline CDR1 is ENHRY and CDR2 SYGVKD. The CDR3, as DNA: TGTGCCATCAGTCGGGGGGTGGTGAACCAACAGACTCAGCCCCAGCATTTT. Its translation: CAISRGVVNQQTQPQHF.

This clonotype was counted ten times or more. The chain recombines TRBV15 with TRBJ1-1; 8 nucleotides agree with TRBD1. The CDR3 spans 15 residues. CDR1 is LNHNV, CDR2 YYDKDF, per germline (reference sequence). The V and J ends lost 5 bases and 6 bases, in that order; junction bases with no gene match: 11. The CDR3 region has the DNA TGTGCCACCAGCGCCCCGACAGGGGCGGTGGCTGAAGCTTTCTTT. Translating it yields CATSAPTGAVAEAFF. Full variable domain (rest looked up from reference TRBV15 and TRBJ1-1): DAMVIQNPRYQVTQFGKPVTLSCSQTLNHNVMYWYQQKSSQAPKLLFHYYDKDFNNEADTPDNFQSRRPNTSFCFLDIRSPGLGDTAMYLCATSAPTGAVAEAFFGQGTRLTVV.

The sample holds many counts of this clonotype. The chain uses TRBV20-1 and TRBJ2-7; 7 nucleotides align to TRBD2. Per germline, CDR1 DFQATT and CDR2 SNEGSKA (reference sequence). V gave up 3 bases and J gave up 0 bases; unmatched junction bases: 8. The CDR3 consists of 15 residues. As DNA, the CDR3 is TGCAGTGCTAGGGACAATCGCGGGGGCTCCTACGAGCAGTACTTC. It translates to CSARDNRGGSYEQYF.